This TCR beta chain was recorded in a study of cytomegalovirus exposure and HLA in healthy donors (dated by TCRdb to 2015 to 2018). For the wider study: According to an earlier analysis of several hundred of the donors, about 180 million T cells yielded approximately 120 million unique TCR beta sequences and about 300 Gb of sequence data. About 300 gigabases of sequencing data and approximately 92 million unique TCR sequences made up an early release that covered 500 to 650 HLA-typed donors. The genetic ancestry cluster associated with self-reported Caucasian donors included over 65% of the roughly 360 genotyped donors. The study aimed to test whether cataloging public T cell receptors could reveal signatures of past pathogen exposure. The study used immunosequencing to profile the T cell repertoires of around 600 subjects and linked those repertoires to cytomegalovirus serostatus. In addition to the first cohort of 500 to 850 subjects, a separate validation cohort of 120 different subjects was used. The study combined high-throughput TCR immunosequencing, statistical association of individual TCRs with disease status, and machine learning to predict cytomegalovirus infection status. A later analysis re-analyzed previously published TCR beta repertoires from 600 to 850 donors and added high-resolution HLA genotyping to study TCR occurrence patterns. The later analysis used no new phenotypic data to find candidate immune exposures, relying instead on TCR beta sequences and their occurrence across donors. An earlier analysis of fewer than 700 of the donors applied high-throughput TCR beta sequencing to assess whether each TCR beta V gene segment acted as functional or pseudogenic. Donor age, sex, ethnicity and CMV serostatus were compiled alongside the repertoire data. Genome-wide SNP genotypes for about 65% of the roughly 670 donors were used in a later genetic analysis, which treated that subset as a discovery cohort. Every discovery cohort repertoire had been produced on one sequencing platform. HLA typing covered class I and class II loci at four-digit resolution. Typing coverage differed by locus: A, B, C, DRB1 and DQB1 were typed in roughly 620-630 donors, DQA1 in roughly 510, DPA1 in 600 to 610, and DPB1 in around 440. A handful of DR-DQ haplotypes were treated as single units for association and clustering because of strong linkage in the cohort. Among about 390 genotyped donors of the cohort, an average of about 240,000 unique TCR beta nucleotide sequences were sequenced per donor, roughly a sixth of them non-productive.

Library method: the immunoSEQ multiplex PCR assay. The multiplex PCR relied on a mix of 60 forward primers for TCR Vbeta segments and 13 reverse primers for TCR Jbeta segments. The CDR3 region of rearranged TCR beta genes was amplified from genomic DNA with a multiplex PCR assay. The amplified TCR beta libraries were sequenced on the Illumina HiSeq System as 87-base-pair reads. Per the authors' processing: A later analysis counted tens of millions of unique TCR beta chains across the 650 to 800 repertoires, and about 10 million of these chains were shared by at least two donors. To remove PCR and sequencing errors, raw reads were error-corrected and collapsed into unique sequences using a nearest-neighbor algorithm that merged closely related sequences. CDR3 sequences were aligned to IMGT reference sequences to assign V, D and J gene segments. Each retained sequence needed at least a six-nucleotide match to both a V gene segment and a J gene segment. A rearrangement was called productive if the CDR3 had no stop codons and remained in frame with V and J, and every other rearrangement was called non-productive. CDR3 was defined by IMGT convention, running from the second conserved V-encoded cysteine to the conserved J-encoded phenylalanine. The earlier analysis of some 600 of the donors excluded sequences that lacked an unambiguous match to a single V gene segment. In an earlier analysis of a few hundred of the donors, V segments were called functional above 56.7% productive rearrangements and were called segregating when the between-donor standard deviation exceeded 5%. A statistical classification framework was developed to diagnose cytomegalovirus status using the catalog of TCR beta chain sequences. In a later analysis, V and J genes were assigned by comparing TCR nucleotide sequences against IMGT/GENE-DB human TR gene sequences. The TCRdist pipeline was used in a later analysis to assign CDR3 sequences and most-parsimonious VDJ recombination scenarios. A later analysis defined each TCR beta chain by its CDR3 amino acid sequence plus V-gene family, and excluded reads lacking a unique V-gene family. As a way to deal with suspected cross-contamination and a sequencing artifact, a later analysis dropped approximately 590 nucleotide sequences that were highly shared and had low generation probability. In a later analysis, a clonal expansion index for each public chain was calculated from normalized within-repertoire ranks of inferred template counts. A later analysis computed generation probabilities with a VDJ recombination model fitted to out-of-frame rearrangements, and checked the results against IGoR. In a later analysis, hypergeometric tests were used to score TCR-TCR, TCR-HLA and TCR-CMV co-occurrence, with a repertoire-size bias correction applied to TCR pairs. To estimate false discovery rates, a later analysis permuted the HLA or CMV assignments 20 times. A later analysis grouped co-occurring TCRs with DBSCAN, adding TCRdist sequence similarity when clustering within HLA-allele-positive subsets. Repertoires with fewer than 30,000 or more than 120,000 public chains, plus five repertoires with anomalous nucleotide sharing, were excluded from co-occurrence clustering. Sourced from immuneACCESS, this table was stored by TCRdb with only in-frame sequences that have V and J called. A share of the clones is absent; for the studies checked, an unresolved V gene accounts for under half, and the remainder has no known explanation. The V and J calls and clone size are taken from that table; D and trimming were inferred from the DNA. Within this sample are approximately 170,000 clones, with roughly 65% of them counted one time only. The top ten clonotypes cover about 4.7% of the sample.

The CDR3 goes from the cysteine to the phenylalanine over 12 residues. The entry retains the CDR3 DNA only, 36 bases that are in frame from base 1. CDR1 and CDR2 are read off the germline V gene as MNHNS and SASEGT. Trimming removed 6 bases from V and 4 bases from J, leaving 9 bases between the germline ends. Comment on this clone: Its recognized antigen is unknown. Base qualities are not provided; no much larger clone lies one nucleotide away.

The cohort comprised 710 or so healthy bone marrow donors. All cohort members were sampled while nominally healthy, although unrecorded immune exposures were likely present. The donor tested CMV seropositive, placing the donor among the roughly 300 seropositive members of the cohort. A peripheral blood sample was collected from each donor, and TCR beta sequencing was performed on peripheral blood mononuclear cells. The Qiagen DNeasy Blood Extraction Kit was used to extract genomic DNA from the blood cell samples. What the work shows at the level of the full study, not this receptor alone: Linkage disequilibrium might explain the correlated functional status among segregating V segments, but an unknown experimental factor could not be ruled out. A later genetic analysis associated a missense DCLRE1C variant with V-gene and J-gene trimming of TCR beta chains, and an independent cohort replicated the association. For the cohort, immune exposure information was limited to CMV serostatus. The study listed approximately 150 TCR beta chains as associated with cytomegalovirus. Compared with equally common non-associated chains, HLA-associated TCR beta chains in a later analysis were more clonally expanded and had lower generation probabilities. Because counts were too low, about 18 rarely observed V segments, including chromosome 9 orphons, were left out of the earlier analysis of about 500 of the donors. Assigning TCR associations to individual alleles was difficult when HLA alleles, especially DR and DQ, strongly co-occurred. Several of the top co-occurrence clusters appeared to be linked to parvovirus B19, influenza, CMV and Epstein-Barr virus, according to a later analysis. While some public TCRs were present in many individuals, most TCR sequences turned up only very rarely across donors. This cohort had only TCR beta chains sequenced, and the lack of alpha or paired-chain data limited which features could be detected. Some IMGT-functional V segments, including TRBV6-2 and TRBV6-3, could not be told apart with the 87-base-pair reads, so those segments were excluded. In vitro tests confirmed that three of the cytomegalovirus-associated TCR beta chains recognize cytomegalovirus antigens. An earlier analysis of around 500 of the donors showed that most TCR beta V segments appeared in productive rearrangements either about 87% or about 30% of the time, which broadly matched IMGT annotations. Most CMV-associated TCR beta chains appeared to be HLA-restricted in a later analysis, and the HLA associations seemed to be driven largely by CMV exposure. Sequencing depth was assumed to be roughly uniform across donors in the presence/absence analyses, though that assumption may not hold. The classifier was reported to diagnose cytomegalovirus status with high specificity and sensitivity in both the original and validation cohorts. It was suggested by the authors that the approach could potentially be generalized to other disease states and immunological phenotypes. In a later analysis, the rate of TCR association differed among HLA loci, with DRB1 alleles having the most associated TCRs and HLA-C alleles having the fewest. A further reported finding was that TCR beta sequences accurately predicted the HLA-A and HLA-B alleles for most subjects in the first cohort. Because HLA typing was missing for some donors at each locus, association tests included only the typed subset. In a later analysis, 16,951 TCR beta sequences were associated with specific HLA alleles at a false discovery rate of 0.05. In a later genetic analysis, fewer N-insertions in productive TCRs were reported among donors in an Asian-associated ancestry cluster than the roughly 640-donor mean. A cluster of highly shared sequence variants was judged likely to be a technical artifact of the sequencing pipeline.

The sequence was collected from a man aged 18 to 30 in good health and CMV-seropositive. In this chain, TRBV6-1 is recombined with TRBJ1-1; a weak D assignment points to TRBD1 (5 bases agree). Sequences were obtained from PBMCs. Here is the DNA: TGTGCCAGCAGGGAGGGGTTCACTGAAGCTTTCTTT. The translation is CASREGFTEAFF.